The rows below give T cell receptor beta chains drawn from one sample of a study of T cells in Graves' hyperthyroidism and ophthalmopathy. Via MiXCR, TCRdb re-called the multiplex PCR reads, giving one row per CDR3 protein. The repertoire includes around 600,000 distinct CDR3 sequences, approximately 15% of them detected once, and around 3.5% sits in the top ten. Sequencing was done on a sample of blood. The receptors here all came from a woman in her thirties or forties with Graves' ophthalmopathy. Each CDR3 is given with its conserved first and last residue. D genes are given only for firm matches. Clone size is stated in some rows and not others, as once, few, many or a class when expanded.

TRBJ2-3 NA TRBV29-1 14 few TGCAGCGTTGTTTTTCCTATGATCACAGATACGCAGTATTTT CSVVFPMITDTQYF
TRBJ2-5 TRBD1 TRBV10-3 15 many TGTGCCATCAGTGAGACTCCTCGGGACAGGGTGTTGGAGTACTTC CAISETPRDRVLEYF
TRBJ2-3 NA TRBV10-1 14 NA TGCGCCAGCAGTGAGGGTCAGGTCACAGATACGCAGTATTTT CASSEGQVTDTQYF
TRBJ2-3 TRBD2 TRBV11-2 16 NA TGTGCCAGCGACCAGCGGGGCCGATCTAGCACAGATACGCAGTATTTT CASDQRGRSSTDTQYF
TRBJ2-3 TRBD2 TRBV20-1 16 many TGCAGTGCCCATCGGGGGGGCCGTTATAGCACAGATACGCAGTATTTT CSAHRGGRYSTDTQYF
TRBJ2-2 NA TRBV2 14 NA TGTGCCAGCAGTGAATCGGGGCTTCCCGGGGAGCTGTTTTTT CASSESGLPGELFF
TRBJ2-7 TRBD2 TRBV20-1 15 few TGCAGTGCTAGAGATCTAGCGGGAGGGTTAAACAGGCAGTACTTC CSARDLAGGLNRQYF
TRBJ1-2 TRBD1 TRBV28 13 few TGTGCCAGCAGACGACAGGGGGCCTATGGCTACACCTTC CASRRQGAYGYTF
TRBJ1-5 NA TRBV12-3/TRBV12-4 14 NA TGTGCCAGCAGTGAAGTTTGGGGGAATCAGCCCCAGCATTTT CASSEVWGNQPQHF
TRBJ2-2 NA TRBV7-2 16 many TGTGCCAGCAGCTTACGTAGCAGGGTAAACACCGGGGAGCTGTTTTTT CASSLRSRVNTGELFF
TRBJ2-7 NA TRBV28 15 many TGTGCCAGCAGTACGAGCGTGGCTGCGGATTACGAGCAGTACTTC CASSTSVAADYEQYF
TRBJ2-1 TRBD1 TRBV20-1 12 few TGCAGTGCGCCAAACAGGGGCAATGAGCAGTTCTTC CSAPNRGNEQFF
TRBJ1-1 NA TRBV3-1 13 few TGTGCCAGCAGCCATCGGGGGAGAACTGAAGCTTTCTTT CASSHRGRTEAFF
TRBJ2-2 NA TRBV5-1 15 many TGCGCCAGCACTCGCCAGGGTAGGAACACCGGGGAGCTGTTTTTT CASTRQGRNTGELFF